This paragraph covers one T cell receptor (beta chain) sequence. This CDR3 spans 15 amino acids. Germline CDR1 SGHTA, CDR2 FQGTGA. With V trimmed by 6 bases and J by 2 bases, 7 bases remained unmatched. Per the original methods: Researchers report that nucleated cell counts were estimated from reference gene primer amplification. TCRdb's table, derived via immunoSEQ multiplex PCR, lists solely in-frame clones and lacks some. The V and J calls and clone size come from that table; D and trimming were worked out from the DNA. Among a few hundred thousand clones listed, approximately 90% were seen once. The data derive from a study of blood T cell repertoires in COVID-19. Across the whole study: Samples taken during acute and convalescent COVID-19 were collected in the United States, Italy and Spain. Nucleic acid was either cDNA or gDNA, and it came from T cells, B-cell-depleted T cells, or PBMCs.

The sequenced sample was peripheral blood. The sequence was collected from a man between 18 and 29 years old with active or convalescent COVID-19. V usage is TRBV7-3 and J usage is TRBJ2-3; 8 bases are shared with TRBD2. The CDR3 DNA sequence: TGTGCCAGCAGTAGGGCGGGGGGATCCACAGATACGCAGTATTTT. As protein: CASSRAGGSTDTQYF.